This T cell receptor (beta chain) was profiled in a study of T cell repertoires in cytomegalovirus infection. Study in general: CMV infection plus the matching HLA type was flagged by public TCR beta signatures.

This CDR3 is 13 amino acids long. CDR1 and CDR2 (germline): SGHVT, SQSDAQ. In the case of this clonotype: Its antigen is not identified. A single base separates this from a much larger clone, so it may be a read error.

Using its own MiXCR run on the reads, TCRdb lists one record per CDR3 protein. The sample has approximately 990,000 distinct CDR3 sequences, around a third seen once. The sequenced sample was cultured CD8+ T cells from PBMCs, obtained from culture after CMV antigen stimulation. The chain combines TRBV7-4 with TRBJ1-5, with no clear D. This TCR derives from a human donor in good health (CMV status not recorded). Some clones in this sample may be carry-over from other donors' samples. As DNA, the CDR3 is TGTGTCAGCAGCGCCCCGGGCAATCAGCCCCAGCATTTT. This encodes CVSSAPGNQPQHF.